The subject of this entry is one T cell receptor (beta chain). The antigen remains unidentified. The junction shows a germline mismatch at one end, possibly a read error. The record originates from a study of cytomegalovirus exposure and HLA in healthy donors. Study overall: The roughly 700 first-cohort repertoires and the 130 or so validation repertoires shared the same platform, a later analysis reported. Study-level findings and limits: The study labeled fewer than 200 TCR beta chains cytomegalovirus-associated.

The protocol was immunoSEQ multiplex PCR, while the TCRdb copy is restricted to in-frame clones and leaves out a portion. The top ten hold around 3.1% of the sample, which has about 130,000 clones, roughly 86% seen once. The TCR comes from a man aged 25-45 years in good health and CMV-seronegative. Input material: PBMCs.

The CDR3 here is CASSPGIAGSYEQYF. CDR3 DNA sequence: TGTGCTAGCAGCCCCGGGATAGCGGGCTCCTACGAGCAGTACTTC. The chain uses TRBV7-7 and TRBJ2-7; 7 positions agree with TRBD2. This CDR3 is 15 amino acids long. Germline V gives CDR1 SSHAT, CDR2 FNYEAQ (reference sequence).